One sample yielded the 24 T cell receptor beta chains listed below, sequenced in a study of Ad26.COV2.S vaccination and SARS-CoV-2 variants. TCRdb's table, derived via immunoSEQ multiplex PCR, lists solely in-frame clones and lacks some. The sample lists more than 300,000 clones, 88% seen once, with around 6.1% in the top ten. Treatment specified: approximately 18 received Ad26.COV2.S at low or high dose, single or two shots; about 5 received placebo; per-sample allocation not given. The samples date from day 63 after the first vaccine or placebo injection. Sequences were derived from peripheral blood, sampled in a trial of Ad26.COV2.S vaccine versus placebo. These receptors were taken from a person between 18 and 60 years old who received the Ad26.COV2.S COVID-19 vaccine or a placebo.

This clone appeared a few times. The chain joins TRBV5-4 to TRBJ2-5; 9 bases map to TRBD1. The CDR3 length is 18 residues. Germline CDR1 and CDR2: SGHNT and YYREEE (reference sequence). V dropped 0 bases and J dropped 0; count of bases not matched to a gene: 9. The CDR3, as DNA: TGTGCCAGCAGCTTGGGGGGGAGCGGGACAGGGTACCAAGAGACCCAGTACTTC. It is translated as CASSLGGSGTGYQETQYF.

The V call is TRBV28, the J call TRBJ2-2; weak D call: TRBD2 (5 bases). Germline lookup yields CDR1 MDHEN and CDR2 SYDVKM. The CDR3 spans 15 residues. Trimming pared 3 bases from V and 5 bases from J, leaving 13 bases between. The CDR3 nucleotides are TGTGCCAGCAGTTTTTTTGGGAGAGGTACCGGGGAGCTGTTTTTT. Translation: CASSFFGRGTGELFF.

In DNA form, the CDR3 reads TGTGCCAGCAGCGTGACTAGCGGGAGCGGCGGGGAGCTGTTTTTT. It specifies CASSVTSGSGGELFF. The chain couples TRBV9 to TRBJ2-2; 12 positions match TRBD2. CDR1 is SGDLS and CDR2 is YYNGEE in the germline V gene. The CDR3 extends over 15 amino acids. V gave up 2 bases and J gave up 7 bases; unmatched junction bases: 3. Based on the CDR3 plus reference TRBV9 and TRBJ2-2, the full variable domain is DSGVTQTPKHLITATGQRVTLRCSPRSGDLSVYWYQQSLDQGLQFLIQYYNGEERAKGNILERFSAQQFPDLHSELNLSSLELGDSALYFCASSVTSGSGGELFFGEGSRLTVL.

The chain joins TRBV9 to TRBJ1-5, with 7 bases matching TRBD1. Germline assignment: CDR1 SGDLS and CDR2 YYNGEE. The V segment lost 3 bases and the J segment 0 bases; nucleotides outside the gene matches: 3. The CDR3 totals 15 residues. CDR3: CASSAGQTSNQPQHF. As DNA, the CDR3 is TGTGCCAGCAGCGCGGGACAGACTAGCAATCAGCCCCAGCATTTT.

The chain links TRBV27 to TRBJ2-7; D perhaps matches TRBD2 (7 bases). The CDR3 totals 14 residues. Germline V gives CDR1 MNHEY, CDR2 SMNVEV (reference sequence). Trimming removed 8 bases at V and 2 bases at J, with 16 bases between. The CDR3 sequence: CASGWGGRTYEQYF. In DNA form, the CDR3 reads TGTGCCAGCGGATGGGGGGGCAGAACCTACGAGCAGTACTTC.

The DNA for the CDR3 is TGTGCCAGTAGTCTGGGAGGGACAGGGGTTAGACTAGCCAAAAACATTCAGTACTTC. Protein sequence: CASSLGGTGVRLAKNIQYF. The chain recombines TRBV19 with TRBJ2-4, with TRBD1 matching 10 bases. V was clipped by 5 bases and J by 0 bases; unmatched bases: 13. The CDR3 covers 19 residues. Germline CDR1 is LNHDA and CDR2 is SQIVND (reference sequence).

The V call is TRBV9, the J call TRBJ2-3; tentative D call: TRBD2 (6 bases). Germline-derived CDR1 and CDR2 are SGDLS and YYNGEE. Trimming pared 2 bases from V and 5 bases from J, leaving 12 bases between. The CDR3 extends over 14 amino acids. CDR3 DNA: TGTGCCAGCAGCGTGGTCTGGGGACTAGATACGCAGTATTTT. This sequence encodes CASSVVWGLDTQYF.

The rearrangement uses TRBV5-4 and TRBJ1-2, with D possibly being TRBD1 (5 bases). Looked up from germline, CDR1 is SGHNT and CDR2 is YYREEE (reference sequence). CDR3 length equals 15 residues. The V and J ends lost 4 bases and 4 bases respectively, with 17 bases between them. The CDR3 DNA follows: TGTGCCAGCAGCATTTACGACCGGGACGGCTATGGCTACACCTTC. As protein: CASSIYDRDGYGYTF.

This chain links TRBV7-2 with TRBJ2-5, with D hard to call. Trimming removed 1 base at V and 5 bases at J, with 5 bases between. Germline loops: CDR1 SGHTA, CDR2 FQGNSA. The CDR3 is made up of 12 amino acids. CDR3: CASSLVLETQYF. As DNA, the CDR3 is TGTGCCAGCAGCTTAGTCCTGGAGACCCAGTACTTC.

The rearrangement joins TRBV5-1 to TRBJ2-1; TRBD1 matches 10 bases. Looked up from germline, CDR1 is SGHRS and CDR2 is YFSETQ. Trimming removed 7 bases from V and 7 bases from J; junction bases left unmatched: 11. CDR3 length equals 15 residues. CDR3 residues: CASAQGQGLVNEQFF. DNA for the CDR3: TGCGCCAGCGCCCAGGGACAGGGGTTAGTAAATGAGCAGTTCTTC.

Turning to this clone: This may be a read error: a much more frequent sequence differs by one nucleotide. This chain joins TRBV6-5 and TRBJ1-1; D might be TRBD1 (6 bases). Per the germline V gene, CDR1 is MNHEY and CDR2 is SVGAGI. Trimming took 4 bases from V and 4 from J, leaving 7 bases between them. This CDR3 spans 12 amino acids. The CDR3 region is CASSSRGTEAFF. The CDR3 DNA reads TGTGCCAGCAGTTCCAGGGGCACTGAAGCTTTCTTT.

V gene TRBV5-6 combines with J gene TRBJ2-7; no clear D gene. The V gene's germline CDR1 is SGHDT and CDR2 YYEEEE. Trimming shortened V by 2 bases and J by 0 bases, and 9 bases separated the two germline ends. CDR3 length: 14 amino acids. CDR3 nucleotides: TGTGCCAGCAGCTTTGATCCTGACTCCTACGAGCAGTACTTC. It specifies CASSFDPDSYEQYF.

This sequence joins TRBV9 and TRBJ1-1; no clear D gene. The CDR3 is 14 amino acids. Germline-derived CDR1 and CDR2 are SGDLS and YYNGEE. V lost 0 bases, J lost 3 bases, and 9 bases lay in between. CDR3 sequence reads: CASSVDVGYTEAFF. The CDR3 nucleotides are TGTGCCAGCAGCGTAGACGTCGGGTACACTGAAGCTTTCTTT.

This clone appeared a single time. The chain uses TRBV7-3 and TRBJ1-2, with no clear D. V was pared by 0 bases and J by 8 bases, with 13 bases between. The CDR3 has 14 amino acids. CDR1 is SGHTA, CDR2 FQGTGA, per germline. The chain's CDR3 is CASSLTARGQGYTF. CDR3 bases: TGTGCCAGCAGCTTAACGGCCCGAGGGCAGGGCTACACCTTC. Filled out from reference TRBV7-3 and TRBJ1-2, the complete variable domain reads GAGVSQTPSNKVTEKGKYVELRCDPISGHTALYWYRQSLGQGPEFLIYFQGTGAADDSGLPNDRFFAVRPEGSVSTLKIQRTERGDSAVYLCASSLTARGQGYTFGSGTRLTVV.

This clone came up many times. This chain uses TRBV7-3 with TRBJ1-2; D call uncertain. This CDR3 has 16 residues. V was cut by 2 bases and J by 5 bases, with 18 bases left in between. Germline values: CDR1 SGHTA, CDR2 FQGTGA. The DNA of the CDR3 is TGTGCCAGCAGCTTAGGAGCGGTCCGGTCCATATATGGCTACACCTTC. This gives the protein CASSLGAVRSIYGYTF.

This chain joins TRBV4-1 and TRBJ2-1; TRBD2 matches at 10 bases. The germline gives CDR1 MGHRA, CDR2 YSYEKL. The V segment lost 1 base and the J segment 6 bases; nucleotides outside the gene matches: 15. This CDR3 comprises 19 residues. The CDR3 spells CASSQVRGAGGRGGNEQFF. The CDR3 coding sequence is TGCGCCAGCAGCCAAGTCAGGGGAGCGGGAGGGCGCGGGGGCAATGAGCAGTTCTTC.

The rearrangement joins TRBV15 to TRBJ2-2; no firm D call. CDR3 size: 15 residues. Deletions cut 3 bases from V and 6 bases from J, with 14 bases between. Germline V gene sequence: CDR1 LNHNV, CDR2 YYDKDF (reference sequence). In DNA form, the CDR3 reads TGTGCCACCAGCAGTCCGAATCGGGTGTCCGGGGAGCTGTTTTTT. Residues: CATSSPNRVSGELFF.

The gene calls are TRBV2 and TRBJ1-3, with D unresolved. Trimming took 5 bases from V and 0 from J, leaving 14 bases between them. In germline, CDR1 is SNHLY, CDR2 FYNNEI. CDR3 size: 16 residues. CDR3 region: CASSSDQLNSGNTIYF. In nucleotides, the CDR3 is TGTGCCAGCAGTTCAGATCAGCTTAACTCTGGAAACACCATATATTTT.

CDR3 in DNA: TGTGCCAGCAGCTTGGGGGCTGAGGGATACACCATATATTTT. Translating gives CASSLGAEGYTIYF. This chain joins TRBV5-6 and TRBJ1-3; D unclear. Germline lookup yields CDR1 SGHDT and CDR2 YYEEEE. This CDR3 contains 14 residues. V shed 0 bases and J shed 8 bases, with 12 bases lying between them.

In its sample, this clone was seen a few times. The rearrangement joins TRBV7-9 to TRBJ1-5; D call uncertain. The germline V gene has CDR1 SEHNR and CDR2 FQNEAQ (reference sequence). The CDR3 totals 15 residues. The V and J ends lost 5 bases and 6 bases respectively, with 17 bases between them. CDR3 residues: CASSPLREGIQPQHF. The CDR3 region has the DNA TGTGCCAGCAGCCCCCTGAGGGAAGGAATTCAGCCCCAGCATTTT.

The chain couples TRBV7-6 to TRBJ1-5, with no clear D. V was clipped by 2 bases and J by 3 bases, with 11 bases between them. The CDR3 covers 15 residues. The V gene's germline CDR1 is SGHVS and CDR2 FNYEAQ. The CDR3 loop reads CASSLSEGPNQPQHF. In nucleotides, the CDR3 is TGTGCCAGCAGCTTATCCGAGGGCCCCAATCAGCCCCAGCATTTT.

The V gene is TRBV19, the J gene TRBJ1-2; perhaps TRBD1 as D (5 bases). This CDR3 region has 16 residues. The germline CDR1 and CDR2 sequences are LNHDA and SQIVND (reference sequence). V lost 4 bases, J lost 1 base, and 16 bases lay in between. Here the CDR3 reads CASSTGGDGYNYGYTF. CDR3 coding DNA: TGTGCCAGTAGTACCGGAGGGGACGGATATAACTATGGCTACACCTTC.

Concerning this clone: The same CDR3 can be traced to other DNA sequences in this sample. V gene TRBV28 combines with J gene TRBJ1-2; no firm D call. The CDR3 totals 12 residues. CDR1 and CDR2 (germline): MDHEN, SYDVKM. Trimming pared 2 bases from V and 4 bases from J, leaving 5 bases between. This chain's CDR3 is CASSLQAYGYTF. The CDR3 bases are TGTGCCAGCAGTTTACAGGCCTATGGCTACACCTTC.

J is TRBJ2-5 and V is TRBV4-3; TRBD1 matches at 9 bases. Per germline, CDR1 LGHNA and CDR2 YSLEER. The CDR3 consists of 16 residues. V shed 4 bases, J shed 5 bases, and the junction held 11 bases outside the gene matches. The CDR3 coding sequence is TGCGCCAGCAGCCCATCCGCGACAGGGGGGCGGGAGACCCAGTACTTC. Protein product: CASSPSATGGRETQYF.